Below, 28 T cell receptor beta chains from the same sample are listed, as sequenced in a study of cytomegalovirus exposure and HLA in healthy donors. The PCR ran on 60 Vbeta and 13 Jbeta primers. This table comes from immunoSEQ multiplex PCR, and its TCRdb copy is limited to in-frame clones, with some not included. This table holds 50,000 or so clones. The sequenced sample consisted of PBMCs. The receptors derive from a woman aged 40 to 50 in good health and CMV-seronegative.

This chain uses TRBV30 with TRBJ2-7; D unclear. CDR3 length equals 11 residues. Germline V gene sequence: CDR1 GTSNPN, CDR2 SVGIG (reference sequence). Trimming took off 8 bases at V and 1 base at J, with 9 bases between the two ends. The CDR3 nucleotides read TGTGCCGTCGTTAAATCCTACGAGCAGTACTTC. This codes for CAVVKSYEQYF.

The chain has TRBV30 and TRBJ2-3; 9 bases align to TRBD1. The CDR3 loop spans 15 amino acids. Per germline, CDR1 GTSNPN and CDR2 SVGIG (reference sequence). Trimming cost V 3 bases and J 5 bases; bases outside gene matches: 9. The DNA for the CDR3 is TGTGCCTGGAGGCCAACAGGGGGCGAAGGAGATACGCAGTATTTT. It codes for CAWRPTGGEGDTQYF.

V is TRBV7-2 and J is TRBJ2-7, with TRBD1 as a possible D gene (5 bases). The germline gives CDR1 SGHTA, CDR2 FQGNSA. This CDR3 is 13 amino acids long. The V end lost 6 bases, the J end lost 2 bases, and 11 bases lay between the germline ends. For the CDR3, the DNA is TGTGCCAGCAGTTCCCGACAGCCCTACGAGCAGTACTTC. This codes for CASSSRQPYEQYF. The full variable domain, with the rest looked up from reference TRBV7-2 and TRBJ2-7, is GAGVSQSPSNKVTEKGKDVELRCDPISGHTALYWYRQSLGQGLEFLIYFQGNSAPDKSGLPSDRFSAERTGGSVSTLTIQRTQQEDSAVYLCASSSRQPYEQYFGPGTRLTVT.

The chain joins TRBV5-4 to TRBJ2-5, with TRBD2 matching 7 bases. The CDR3 sequence is 17 residues long. Germline V gene sequence: CDR1 SGHNT, CDR2 YYREEE (reference sequence). The ends lost 0 bases at V and 5 bases at J; junction bases unmatched: 13. The chain's CDR3 is CASSLGLSGLPEETQYF. The CDR3 nucleotides read TGTGCCAGCAGCTTGGGCTTGTCGGGACTACCTGAGGAGACCCAGTACTTC.

The chain is built from TRBV2 and TRBJ2-7, with 10 bases that match TRBD2. The germline gives CDR1 SNHLY, CDR2 FYNNEI. J lost 7 bases, V lost 7 bases, and 7 bases had no gene match. The CDR3 loop spans 13 amino acids. The CDR3 region is CASTLAGWSEQYF. The CDR3 DNA reads as TGTGCCAGCACACTAGCGGGGTGGTCTGAGCAGTACTTC.

This sequence joins TRBV6-6 and TRBJ1-1; D uncertain. Per germline, CDR1 MNHNY and CDR2 SVGAGI (reference sequence). This CDR3 spans 15 amino acids. Trimming pared 0 bases from V and 7 bases from J, leaving 15 bases between. CDR3 sequence reads: CASSYSWNSVDEAFF. The DNA of the CDR3 is TGTGCCAGCAGTTACTCGTGGAACAGTGTAGATGAAGCTTTCTTT.

The J gene is TRBJ2-5, the V gene TRBV6-1; 10 bases match TRBD1. This CDR3 contains 15 residues. The V gene's germline CDR1 is MNHNS and CDR2 SASEGT. V trimming: 5 bases; J trimming: 1 base; junction bases outside the gene matches: 4. CDR3 in amino acids: CASSNRQGAQETQYF. The CDR3 DNA reads as TGTGCCAGCAGTAACCGACAGGGGGCCCAAGAGACCCAGTACTTC.

V gene TRBV18 combines with J gene TRBJ1-4, with 11 bases lining up with TRBD1. The length of the CDR3 is 15 residues. Germline V lookup: CDR1 KGHSH, CDR2 LQKENI. The trim removed 3 bases at V and 8 bases at J, leaving 5 bases unmatched. In nucleotides, the CDR3 is TGTGCCAGCTCACCCCCCGGGACAGGGGGAGAAAAACTGTTTTTT. Protein product: CASSPPGTGGEKLFF.

The V call is TRBV18, the J call TRBJ2-5; D is unresolved. V was pared by 2 bases and J by 3 bases, with 4 bases between. The CDR3 extends over 12 amino acids. Germline V gives CDR1 KGHSH, CDR2 LQKENI. The CDR3 nucleotides are TGTGCCAGCTCACCAACAGAAGAGACCCAGTACTTC. It translates to CASSPTEETQYF.

In nucleotides, the CDR3 is TGTGCCAGCAGCCCACAAGCGGAGTCCTACAATGAGCAGTTCTTC. Residues: CASSPQAESYNEQFF. This sequence joins TRBV7-2 and TRBJ2-1, with D perhaps matching TRBD2 (5 bases). Germline V CDR1 and CDR2: SGHTA, FQGNSA. This CDR3 contains 15 residues. Trimming left V 5 bases short and J 1 base short, with 12 bases between.

V and J are TRBV9 and TRBJ2-2; possibly TRBD1 for D (7 bases). Trimming left V 4 bases short and J 4 bases short, with 17 bases between. The CDR3 has 16 amino acids. The germline V gene has CDR1 SGDLS and CDR2 YYNGEE. CDR3 amino acids: CASSPQGGRVTGELFF. The CDR3 region has the DNA TGTGCCAGCAGCCCCCAGGGGGGCAGAGTCACCGGGGAGCTGTTTTTT.

CDR3 coding DNA: TGTGCCAGCAGTTCAGGACAGGGGACTAACTATGGCTACACCTTC. Residues: CASSSGQGTNYGYTF. The chain combines TRBV28 with TRBJ1-2; TRBD1 matches at 9 bases. After removal of 4 bases from V and 0 bases from J, the junction contained 3 bases not matched to a gene. This CDR3 is built from 15 residues. Germline V gene lookup returns CDR1 MDHEN and CDR2 SYDVKM.

The chain carries TRBV18 and TRBJ1-1; weak D call: TRBD1 (5 bases). CDR1 is KGHSH, CDR2 LQKENI, per germline. This CDR3 is 14 amino acids long. Trimming took off 3 bases at V and 10 bases at J, with 18 bases between the two ends. This CDR3 reads CASSPRGGEPGAFF. Here the CDR3 DNA reads TGTGCCAGCTCACCTCGCGGGGGGGAGCCTGGAGCTTTCTTT.

The chain is built from TRBV27 and TRBJ2-1, with D possibly being TRBD2 (5 bases). V lost 7 bases to trimming and J lost 6 bases, with 22 bases between them. CDR3 size: 16 residues. From germline, CDR1 is MNHEY and CDR2 SMNVEV (reference sequence). In DNA, the CDR3 is TGTGCCAGCACTATGAGCGGTGGGCCCCTCGGCAATGAGCAGTTCTTC. Translation gives CASTMSGGPLGNEQFF.

The chain joins TRBV7-8 to TRBJ1-5; 8 bases match TRBD1. This CDR3 region has 17 residues. Per germline, CDR1 SGHVS and CDR2 FQNEAQ. V lost 1 base and J lost 0; bases outside the gene matches: 5. CDR3 residues: CASSLGRGPNSNQPQHF. In DNA form, the CDR3 reads TGTGCCAGCAGCTTAGGCAGGGGGCCGAATAGCAATCAGCCCCAGCATTTT.

CDR3 loop: CASRRTSGTDTQYF. The CDR3 DNA sequence: TGTGCCAGCAGGAGGACTAGCGGCACAGATACGCAGTATTTT. The gene calls are TRBV2 and TRBJ2-3; 9 bases are a match to TRBD2. With 6 bases clipped from V and 1 base from J, the junction kept 2 bases outside the gene matches. Germline V gene lookup returns CDR1 SNHLY and CDR2 FYNNEI. This CDR3 has 14 residues.

The chain employs TRBV7-7 and TRBJ2-1, with 8 nucleotides matching TRBD2. This CDR3 region has 14 residues. V dropped 2 bases and J dropped 8; count of bases not matched to a gene: 5. In germline, CDR1 is SSHAT, CDR2 FNYEAQ (reference sequence). The CDR3 loop reads CASSLNGGADEQFF. The CDR3 nucleotides are TGTGCCAGCAGCTTAAACGGGGGGGCCGATGAGCAGTTCTTC.

The CDR3: CASSDDRNSPLHF. CDR3 coding DNA: TGTGCCAGCAGCGACGACAGGAATTCACCCCTCCACTTT. The V call is TRBV9, the J call TRBJ1-6, with D tentatively TRBD1 (6 bases). The CDR3 length is 13 residues. The germline CDR1 and CDR2 sequences are SGDLS and YYNGEE. V lost 3 bases, J lost 7 bases, and 8 bases lay in between.

The chain couples TRBV5-1 to TRBJ2-2, with TRBD2 matching over 8 bases. The length of the CDR3 is 16 residues. Germline CDR1 and CDR2: SGHRS and YFSETQ. The junction had 5 bases not matched to a gene; V was cut back by 3 bases and J by 1 base. The CDR3 region has the DNA TGCGCCAGCAGCTGGGAACTAGCGGTGAACACCGGGGAGCTGTTTTTT. It codes for CASSWELAVNTGELFF.

The CDR3 nucleotides are TGCAGCGTTGGTAGCTACGAGCAGTACTTC. This encodes CSVGSYEQYF. The chain joins TRBV29-1 to TRBJ2-7, with unresolved D. The CDR3 sequence is 10 residues long. Per the germline V gene, CDR1 is SQVTM and CDR2 is ANQGSEA. V lost 4 bases to trimming and J lost 3 bases, with 4 bases between them.

The rearrangement joins TRBV29-1 to TRBJ2-5; no definite D call. The CDR3 has 12 amino acids. Trimming removed 5 bases at V and 7 bases at J, with 14 bases between. CDR1 is SQVTM and CDR2 is ANQGSEA in the germline V gene. In DNA, the CDR3 is TGCAGCGTTCACCTCCTAACTGGGACCCAGTACTTC. Encoded protein: CSVHLLTGTQYF. Together with reference TRBV29-1 and TRBJ2-5, the CDR3 gives the full variable domain: SAVISQKPSRDICQRGTSLTIQCQVDSQVTMMFWYRQQPGQSLTLIATANQGSEATYESGFVIDKFPISRPNLTFSTLTVSNMSPEDSSIYLCSVHLLTGTQYFGPGTRLLVL.

The CDR3: CASSSGTGRQETQYF. The CDR3 DNA is TGCGCCAGCAGCAGCGGGACAGGAAGACAAGAGACCCAGTACTTC. This chain uses TRBV5-1 with TRBJ2-5; D perhaps matches TRBD1 (8 bases). The CDR3 extends over 15 amino acids. The ends were cut back, 4 bases at V and 2 bases at J, with 15 bases in the middle. Germline V gives CDR1 SGHRS, CDR2 YFSETQ. Using reference TRBV5-1 and TRBJ2-5 for the parts outside the CDR3, the full variable domain is KAGVTQTPRYLIKTRGQQVTLSCSPISGHRSVSWYQQTPGQGLQFLFEYFSETQRNKGNFPGRFSGRQFSNSRSEMNVSTLELGDSALYLCASSSGTGRQETQYFGPGTRLLVL.

V is TRBV10-1 and J is TRBJ1-6; no reliable D call. The CDR3 covers 13 residues. Looked up from germline, CDR1 is WNHNN and CDR2 is SYGVQD (reference sequence). The ends were cut back, 10 bases at V and 4 bases at J, with 11 bases in the middle. DNA of the CDR3: TGCGCCAAGACCTGGAGGTATAATTCACCCCTCCACTTT. Protein product: CAKTWRYNSPLHF.

To note about this clone: The sample has other DNA sequences that encode this CDR3 too. V gene TRBV5-1 combines with J gene TRBJ1-5; D is perhaps TRBD1 (5 bases). With 0 bases removed from V and 6 bases from J, the gap between germline ends came to 10 bases. Germline CDR1 is SGHRS and CDR2 is YFSETQ. The CDR3 totals 14 residues. CDR3 loop: CASSLGGEGQPQHF. Here the CDR3 DNA reads TGCGCCAGCAGCTTGGGGGGGGAGGGTCAGCCCCAGCATTTT.

The V and J genes are TRBV6-6 and TRBJ2-7; a possible D gene is TRBD1 (6 bases). Germline V gene lookup returns CDR1 MNHNY and CDR2 SVGAGI (reference sequence). The CDR3 covers 11 residues. V lost 8 bases, J lost 5 bases, and 10 bases lay in between. CDR3 nucleotides: TGTGCCAGCCAGGGGCTAGACGAGCAGTACTTC. Amino acid sequence: CASQGLDEQYF.

The gene calls are TRBV4-2 and TRBJ2-3, with TRBD2 matching 16 bases. Germline V CDR1 and CDR2: LGHNA, YNFKEQ. This CDR3 has 17 residues. The junction had 7 bases not matched to a gene; V was cut back by 4 bases and J by 6 bases. The chain's CDR3 is CASSPGTSGGGGDTQYF. In DNA, the CDR3 is TGTGCCAGCAGCCCTGGGACTAGCGGGGGGGGTGGGGATACGCAGTATTTT.

This chain links TRBV2 with TRBJ1-4, with 8 bases lining up with TRBD1. Germline trimming cut 2 bases from V and 6 bases from J; bases unmatched to any gene: 5. Germline CDR1 reads SNHLY; CDR2 reads FYNNEI. This CDR3 region has 15 residues. This chain's CDR3 is CASSEMTGADEKLFF. CDR3 coding DNA: TGTGCCAGCAGTGAAATGACAGGGGCTGATGAAAAACTGTTTTTT.

The chain recombines TRBV19 with TRBJ1-2; TRBD1 matches at 8 bases. V shed 5 bases and J 3 bases; nucleotides not matched to a gene: 5. Germline-derived CDR1 and CDR2 are LNHDA and SQIVND (reference sequence). The CDR3 spans 14 residues. The CDR3 region has the DNA TGTGCCAGTAGTTCGTCGACAGGGGACTATGGCTACACCTTC. Its protein product is CASSSSTGDYGYTF.